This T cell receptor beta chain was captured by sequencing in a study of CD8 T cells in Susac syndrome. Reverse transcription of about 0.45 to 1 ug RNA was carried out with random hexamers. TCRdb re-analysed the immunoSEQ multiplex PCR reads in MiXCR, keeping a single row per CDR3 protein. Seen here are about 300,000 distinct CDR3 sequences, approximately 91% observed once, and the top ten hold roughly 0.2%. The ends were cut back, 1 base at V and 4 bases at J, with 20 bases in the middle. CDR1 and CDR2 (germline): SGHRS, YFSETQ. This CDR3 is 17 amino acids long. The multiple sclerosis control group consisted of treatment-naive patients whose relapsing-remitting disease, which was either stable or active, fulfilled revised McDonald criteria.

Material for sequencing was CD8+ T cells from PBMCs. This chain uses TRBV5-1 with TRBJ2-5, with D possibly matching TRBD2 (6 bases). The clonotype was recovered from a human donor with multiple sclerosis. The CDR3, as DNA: TGCGCCAGCAGCTTGAGGCCACCTCTTTTGCGGGGAGAGACCCAGTACTTC. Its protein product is CASSLRPPLLRGETQYF.